This T cell receptor beta chain emerged from a study of shared clonotypes between healthy human individuals. Findings and limits, study-wide: Clonotype sharing across donors was expected to vary with sequencing depth. Naive subsets tended to show greater estimated richness than memory subsets.

Data came from immunoSEQ multiplex PCR; TCRdb stores just in-frame clones and leaves some out. This table holds about 2.4 million clones, approximately 94% found once. Concerning this clone itself: What it binds is not known.

This CDR3 is 15 amino acids long. The germline V and J ends were trimmed by 0 bases and 6 bases, with 12 bases remaining between them. The germline gives CDR1 SGDLS, CDR2 YYNGEE. J is TRBJ1-4 and V is TRBV9, with D tentatively TRBD1 (5 bases). The clonotype originates from a young man in good health. The material sequenced was naive CD4+ T cells sorted from blood. This sample's subset: CD45RA+ positively selected. The CDR3 DNA reads as TGTGCCAGCAGCGTAGATTCCAGGGCCTATGAAAAACTGTTTTTT. Residues: CASSVDSRAYEKLFF.